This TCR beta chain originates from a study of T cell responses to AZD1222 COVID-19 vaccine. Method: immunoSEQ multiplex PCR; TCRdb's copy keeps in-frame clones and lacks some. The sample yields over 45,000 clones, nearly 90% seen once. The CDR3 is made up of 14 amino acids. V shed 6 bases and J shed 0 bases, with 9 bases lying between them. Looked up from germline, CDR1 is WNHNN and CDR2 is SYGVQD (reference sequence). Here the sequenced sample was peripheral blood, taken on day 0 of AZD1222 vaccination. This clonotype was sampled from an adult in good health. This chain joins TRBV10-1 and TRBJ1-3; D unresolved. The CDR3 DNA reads TGCGCCAGCAGCCAGGCGAACTCTGGAAACACCATATATTTT. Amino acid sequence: CASSQANSGNTIYF.